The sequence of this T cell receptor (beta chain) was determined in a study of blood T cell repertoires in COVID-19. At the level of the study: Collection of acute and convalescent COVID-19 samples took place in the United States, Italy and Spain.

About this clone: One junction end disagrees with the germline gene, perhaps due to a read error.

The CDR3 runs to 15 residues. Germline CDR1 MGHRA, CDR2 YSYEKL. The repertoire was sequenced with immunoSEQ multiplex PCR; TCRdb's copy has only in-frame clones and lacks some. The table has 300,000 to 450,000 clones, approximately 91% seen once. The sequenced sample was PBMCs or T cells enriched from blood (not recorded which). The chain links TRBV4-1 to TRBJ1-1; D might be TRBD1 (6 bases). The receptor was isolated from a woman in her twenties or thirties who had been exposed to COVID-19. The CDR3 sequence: CASSQESTGPAGGIF. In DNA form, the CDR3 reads TGCGCCAGCAGCCAAGAATCTACAGGGCCGGCGGGGGGGATCTTT.